This T cell receptor beta chain comes out of a study of regulatory T cells in long-lasting Graves disease. General study results and limits: Persistent disease was characterized by preferential usage of TRBV28, TRBJ1-2 and TRBJ2-5.

Through Arm-PCR of CDR3 regions and iRepertoire HTBI primers, TCR beta libraries were built. Original processing notes: Identification yielded about 66 TRBV and under 15 TRBJ segments across samples. TCRdb ran MiXCR on the multiplex PCR reads and lists one entry per CDR3 protein. TCRdb, rather than the study authors, made the V and J calls. The sample includes hundreds of thousands of distinct CDR3 sequences, around 20% of them seen just once. This CDR3 is 14 amino acids long. J was trimmed by 4 bases and V by 5 bases; bases with no gene match: 8. The V gene's germline CDR1 is ENHRY and CDR2 SYGVKD. Time point defined: persistent/refractory GD, antithyroid drugs over 5 years with positive TRAb. PBMC RNA was the source of the TCR library. This clonotype showed up just a few times. No antigen is known for it.

This chain uses TRBV10-3 with TRBJ2-7; 7 bases align to TRBD1. The origin of this receptor is a female donor with Graves disease. The material was peripheral blood mononuclear cells (PBMCs), obtained when the disease was refractory, from a patient treated with antithyroid drugs. In nucleotides, the CDR3 is TGTGCCATCAGTTCCCCCGGGACAGCTTACGAGCAGTACTTC. Amino acids: CAISSPGTAYEQYF.